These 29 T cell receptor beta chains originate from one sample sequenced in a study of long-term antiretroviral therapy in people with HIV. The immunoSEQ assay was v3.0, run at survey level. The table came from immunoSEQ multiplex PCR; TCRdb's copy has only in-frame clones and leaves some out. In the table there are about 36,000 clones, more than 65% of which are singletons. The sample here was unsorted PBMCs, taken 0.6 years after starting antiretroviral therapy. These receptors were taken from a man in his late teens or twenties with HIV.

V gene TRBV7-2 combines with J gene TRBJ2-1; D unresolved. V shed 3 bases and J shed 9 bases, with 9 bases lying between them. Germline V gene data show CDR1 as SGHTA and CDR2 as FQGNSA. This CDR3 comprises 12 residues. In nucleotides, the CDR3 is TGTGCCAGCAGCTTGCTGGGCACTGAGCAGTTCTTC. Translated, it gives CASSLLGTEQFF.

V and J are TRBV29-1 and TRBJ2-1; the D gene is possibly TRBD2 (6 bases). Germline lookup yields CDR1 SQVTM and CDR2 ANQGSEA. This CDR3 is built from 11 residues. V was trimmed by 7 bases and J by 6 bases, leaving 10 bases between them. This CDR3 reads CSAGDRNEQFF. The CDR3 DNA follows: TGCAGCGCGGGAGACCGCAATGAGCAGTTCTTC.

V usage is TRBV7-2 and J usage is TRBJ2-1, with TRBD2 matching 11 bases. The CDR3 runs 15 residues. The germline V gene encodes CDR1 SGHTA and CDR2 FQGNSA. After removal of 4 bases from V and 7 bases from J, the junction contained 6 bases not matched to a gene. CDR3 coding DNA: TGTGCCAGCAGCTCCATTACTAGCGGGAGAAATGAGCAGTTCTTC. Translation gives CASSSITSGRNEQFF.

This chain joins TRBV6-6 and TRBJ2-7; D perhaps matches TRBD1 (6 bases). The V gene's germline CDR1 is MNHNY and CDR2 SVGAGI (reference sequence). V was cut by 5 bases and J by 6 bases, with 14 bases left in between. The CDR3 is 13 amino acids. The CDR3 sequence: CASSHRVIGEQYF. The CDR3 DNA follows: TGTGCCAGCAGTCACAGGGTTATTGGCGAGCAGTACTTC.

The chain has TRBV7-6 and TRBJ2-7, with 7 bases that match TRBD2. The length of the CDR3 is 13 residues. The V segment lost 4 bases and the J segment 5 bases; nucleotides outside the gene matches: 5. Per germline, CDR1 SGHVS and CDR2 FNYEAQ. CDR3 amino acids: CASSYRLADEQYF. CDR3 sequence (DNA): TGTGCCAGCAGCTACCGGCTAGCGGACGAGCAGTACTTC.

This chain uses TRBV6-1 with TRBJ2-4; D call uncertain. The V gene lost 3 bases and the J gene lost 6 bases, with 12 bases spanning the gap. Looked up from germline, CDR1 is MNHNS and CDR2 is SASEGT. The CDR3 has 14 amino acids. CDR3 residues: CASSDGKDPNIQYF. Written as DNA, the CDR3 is TGTGCCAGCAGTGATGGCAAGGACCCAAACATTCAGTACTTC.

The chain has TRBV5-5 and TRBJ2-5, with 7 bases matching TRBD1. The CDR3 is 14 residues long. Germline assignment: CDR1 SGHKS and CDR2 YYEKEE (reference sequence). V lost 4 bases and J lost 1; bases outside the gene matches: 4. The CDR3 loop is CASSTGQVQETQYF. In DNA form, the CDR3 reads TGTGCCAGCAGCACCGGACAGGTCCAAGAGACCCAGTACTTC.

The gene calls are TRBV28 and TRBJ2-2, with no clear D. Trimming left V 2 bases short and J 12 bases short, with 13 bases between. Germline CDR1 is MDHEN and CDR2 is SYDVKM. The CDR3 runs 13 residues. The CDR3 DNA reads TGTGCCAGCAGTTTACCCGTTGGGGAAAAGCTGTTTTTT. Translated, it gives CASSLPVGEKLFF. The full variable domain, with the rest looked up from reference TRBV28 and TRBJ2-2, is DVKVTQSSRYLVKRTGEKVFLECVQDMDHENMFWYRQDPGLGLRLIYFSYDVKMKEKGDIPEGYSVSREKKERFSLILESASTNQTSMYLCASSLPVGEKLFFGEGSRLTVL.

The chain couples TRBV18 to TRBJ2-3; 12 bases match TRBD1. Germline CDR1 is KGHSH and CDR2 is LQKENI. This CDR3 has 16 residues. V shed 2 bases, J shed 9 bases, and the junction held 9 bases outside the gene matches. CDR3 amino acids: CASSPSTGTGGGTQYF. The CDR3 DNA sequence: TGTGCCAGCTCACCATCAACCGGGACAGGGGGCGGCACGCAGTATTTT.

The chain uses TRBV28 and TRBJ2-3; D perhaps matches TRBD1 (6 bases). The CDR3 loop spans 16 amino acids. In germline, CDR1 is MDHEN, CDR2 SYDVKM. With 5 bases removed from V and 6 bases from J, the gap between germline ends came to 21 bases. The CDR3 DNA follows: TGTGCCAGCAGTGCCCCAGGGGCTTCATCCGGGGATACGCAGTATTTT. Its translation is CASSAPGASSGDTQYF.

The CDR3 protein is CASSLSGTGGETQYF. CDR3 in DNA: TGTGCCAGCAGTTTATCCGGGACAGGGGGGGAGACCCAGTACTTC. The rearrangement uses TRBV27 and TRBJ2-5; 11 nucleotides match TRBD1. The trim removed 0 bases at V and 5 bases at J, leaving 2 bases unmatched. This CDR3 has 15 amino acids. The germline V gene has CDR1 MNHEY and CDR2 SMNVEV (reference sequence).

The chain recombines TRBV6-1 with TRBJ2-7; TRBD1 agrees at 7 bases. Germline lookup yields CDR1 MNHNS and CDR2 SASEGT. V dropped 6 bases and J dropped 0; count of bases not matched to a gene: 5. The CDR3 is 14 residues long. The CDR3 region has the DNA TGTGCCAGCAGGACGGGACAGCACTCCTACGAGCAGTACTTC. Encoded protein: CASRTGQHSYEQYF.

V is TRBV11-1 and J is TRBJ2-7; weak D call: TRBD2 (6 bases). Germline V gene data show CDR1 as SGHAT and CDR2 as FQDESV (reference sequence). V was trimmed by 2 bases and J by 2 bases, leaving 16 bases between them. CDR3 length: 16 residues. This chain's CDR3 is CASSLPPPGLPYEQYF. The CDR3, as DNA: TGTGCCAGCAGCTTACCGCCCCCGGGACTTCCCTACGAGCAGTACTTC.

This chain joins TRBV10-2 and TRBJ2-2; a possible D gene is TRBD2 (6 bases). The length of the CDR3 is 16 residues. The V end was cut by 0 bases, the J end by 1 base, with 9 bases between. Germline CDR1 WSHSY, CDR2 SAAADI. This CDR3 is CASSESRLVNTGELFF. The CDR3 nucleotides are TGCGCCAGCAGTGAGTCGCGACTAGTGAACACCGGGGAGCTGTTTTTT.

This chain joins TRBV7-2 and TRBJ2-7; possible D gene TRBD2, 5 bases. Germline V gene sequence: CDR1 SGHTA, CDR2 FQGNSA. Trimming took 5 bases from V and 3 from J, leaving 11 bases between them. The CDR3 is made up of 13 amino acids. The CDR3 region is CASSPSPGYEQYF. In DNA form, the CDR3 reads TGTGCCAGCAGCCCTAGCCCGGGCTACGAGCAGTACTTC. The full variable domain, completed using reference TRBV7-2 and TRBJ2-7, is GAGVSQSPSNKVTEKGKDVELRCDPISGHTALYWYRQSLGQGLEFLIYFQGNSAPDKSGLPSDRFSAERTGGSVSTLTIQRTQQEDSAVYLCASSPSPGYEQYFGPGTRLTVT.

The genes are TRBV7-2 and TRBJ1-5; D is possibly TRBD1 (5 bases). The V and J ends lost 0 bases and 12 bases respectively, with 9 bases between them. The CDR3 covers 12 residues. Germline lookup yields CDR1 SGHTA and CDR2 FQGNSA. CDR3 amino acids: CASSLAGEVQHF. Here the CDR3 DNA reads TGTGCCAGCAGCTTAGCGGGGGAGGTCCAGCATTTT.

The CDR3 here is CASSQDNGETQYF. CDR3 DNA sequence: TGCGCCAGCAGCCAAGATAATGGGGAGACCCAGTACTTC. The J gene is TRBJ2-5, the V gene TRBV4-3; D gene unclear. V was shortened by 0 bases and J by 5 bases, with 7 bases between the two germline ends. The CDR3 has 13 amino acids. Germline loops: CDR1 LGHNA, CDR2 YSLEER.

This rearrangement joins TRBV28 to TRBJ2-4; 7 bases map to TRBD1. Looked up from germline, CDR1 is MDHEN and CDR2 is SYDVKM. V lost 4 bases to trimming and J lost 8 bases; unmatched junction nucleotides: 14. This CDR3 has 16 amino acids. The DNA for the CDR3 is TGTGCCAGCAGTTCTGACAGGGAGAAGGTCCAGGACATTCAGTACTTC. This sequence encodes CASSSDREKVQDIQYF.

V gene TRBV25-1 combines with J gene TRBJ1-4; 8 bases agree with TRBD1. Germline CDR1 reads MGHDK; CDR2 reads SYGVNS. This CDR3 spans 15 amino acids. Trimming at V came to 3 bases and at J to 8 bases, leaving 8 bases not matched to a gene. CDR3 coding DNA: TGTGCCAGCAGTGATGGGACAGGACCAGACGAAAAACTGTTTTTT. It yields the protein CASSDGTGPDEKLFF.

The CDR3 DNA sequence: TGTGCCAGCAGGGACGGACAGTTGGTCCATTCACCCCTCCACTTT. Translating gives CASRDGQLVHSPLHF. The chain is built from TRBV27 and TRBJ1-6; possibly TRBD1 for D (6 bases). V lost 6 bases and J lost 8, with 17 bases in between. Germline V gene lookup returns CDR1 MNHEY and CDR2 SMNVEV (reference sequence). This CDR3 has 15 amino acids.

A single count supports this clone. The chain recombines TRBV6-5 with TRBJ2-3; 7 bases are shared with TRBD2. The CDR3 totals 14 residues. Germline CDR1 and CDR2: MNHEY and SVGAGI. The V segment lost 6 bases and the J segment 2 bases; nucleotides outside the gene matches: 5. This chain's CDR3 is CASRGLTLTDTQYF. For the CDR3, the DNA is TGTGCCAGCAGGGGACTAACCCTCACAGATACGCAGTATTTT.

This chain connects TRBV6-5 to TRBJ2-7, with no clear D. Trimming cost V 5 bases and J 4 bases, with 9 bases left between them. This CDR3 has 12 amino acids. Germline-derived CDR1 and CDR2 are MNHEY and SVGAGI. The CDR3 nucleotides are TGTGCCAGCAGTCCCGGATGGTACGAGCAGTACTTC. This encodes CASSPGWYEQYF.

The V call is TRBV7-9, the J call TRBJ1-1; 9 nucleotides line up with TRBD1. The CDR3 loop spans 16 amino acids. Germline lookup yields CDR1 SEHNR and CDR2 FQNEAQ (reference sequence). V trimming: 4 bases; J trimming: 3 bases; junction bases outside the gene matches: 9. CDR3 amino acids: CASSSRGQGGDTEAFF. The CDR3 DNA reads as TGTGCCAGCAGCTCACGGGGACAGGGTGGTGACACTGAAGCTTTCTTT. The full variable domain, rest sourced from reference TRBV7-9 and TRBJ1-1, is DTGVSQNPRHKITKRGQNVTFRCDPISEHNRLYWYRQTLGQGPEFLTYFQNEAQLEKSRLLSDRFSAERPKGSFSTLEIQRTEQGDSAMYLCASSSRGQGGDTEAFFGQGTRLTVV.

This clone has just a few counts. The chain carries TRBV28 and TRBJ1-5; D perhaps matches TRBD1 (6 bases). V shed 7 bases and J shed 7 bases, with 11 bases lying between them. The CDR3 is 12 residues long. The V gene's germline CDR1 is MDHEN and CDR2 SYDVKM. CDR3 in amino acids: CASTKGVQPQHF. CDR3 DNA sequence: TGTGCCAGCACCAAGGGGGTACAGCCCCAGCATTTT. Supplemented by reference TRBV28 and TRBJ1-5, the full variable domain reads DVKVTQSSRYLVKRTGEKVFLECVQDMDHENMFWYRQDPGLGLRLIYFSYDVKMKEKGDIPEGYSVSREKKERFSLILESASTNQTSMYLCASTKGVQPQHFGDGTRLSIL.

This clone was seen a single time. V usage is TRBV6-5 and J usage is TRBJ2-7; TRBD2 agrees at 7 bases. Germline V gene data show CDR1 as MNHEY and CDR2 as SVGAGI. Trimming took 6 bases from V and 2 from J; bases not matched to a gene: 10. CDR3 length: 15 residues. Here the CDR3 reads CASRSSGNYPYEQYF. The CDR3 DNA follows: TGTGCCAGCAGATCGAGCGGGAACTATCCCTACGAGCAGTACTTC.

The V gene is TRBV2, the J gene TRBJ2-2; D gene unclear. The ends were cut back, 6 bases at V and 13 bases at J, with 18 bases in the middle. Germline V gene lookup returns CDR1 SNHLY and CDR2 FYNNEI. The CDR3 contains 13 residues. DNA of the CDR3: TGTGCCAGCAGCCTTGACCAGGCCGTGGGGCTGTTTTTT. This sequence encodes CASSLDQAVGLFF.

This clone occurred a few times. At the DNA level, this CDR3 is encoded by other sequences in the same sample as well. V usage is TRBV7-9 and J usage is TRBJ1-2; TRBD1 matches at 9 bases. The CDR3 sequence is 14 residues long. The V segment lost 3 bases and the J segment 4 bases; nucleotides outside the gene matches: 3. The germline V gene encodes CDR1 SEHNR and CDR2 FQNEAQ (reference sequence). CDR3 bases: TGTGCCAGCAGCTTGGGGACAGGGAGCTATGGCTACACCTTC. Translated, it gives CASSLGTGSYGYTF.

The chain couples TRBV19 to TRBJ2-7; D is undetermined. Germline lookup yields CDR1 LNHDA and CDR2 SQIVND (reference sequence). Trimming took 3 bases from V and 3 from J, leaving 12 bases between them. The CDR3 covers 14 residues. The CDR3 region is CASSIGDQSYEQYF. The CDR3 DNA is TGTGCCAGTAGTATTGGAGATCAGAGCTACGAGCAGTACTTC. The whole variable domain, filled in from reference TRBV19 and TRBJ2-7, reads DGGITQSPKYLFRKEGQNVTLSCEQNLNHDAMYWYRQDPGQGLRLIYYSQIVNDFQKGDIAEGYSVSREKKESFPLTVTSAQKNPTAFYLCASSIGDQSYEQYFGPGTRLTVT.

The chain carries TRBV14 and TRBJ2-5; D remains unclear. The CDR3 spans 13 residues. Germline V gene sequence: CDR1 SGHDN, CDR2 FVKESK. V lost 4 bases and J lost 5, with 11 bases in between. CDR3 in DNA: TGTGCCAGCAGCCCCCGGTTCTTTGAGACCCAGTACTTC. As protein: CASSPRFFETQYF.